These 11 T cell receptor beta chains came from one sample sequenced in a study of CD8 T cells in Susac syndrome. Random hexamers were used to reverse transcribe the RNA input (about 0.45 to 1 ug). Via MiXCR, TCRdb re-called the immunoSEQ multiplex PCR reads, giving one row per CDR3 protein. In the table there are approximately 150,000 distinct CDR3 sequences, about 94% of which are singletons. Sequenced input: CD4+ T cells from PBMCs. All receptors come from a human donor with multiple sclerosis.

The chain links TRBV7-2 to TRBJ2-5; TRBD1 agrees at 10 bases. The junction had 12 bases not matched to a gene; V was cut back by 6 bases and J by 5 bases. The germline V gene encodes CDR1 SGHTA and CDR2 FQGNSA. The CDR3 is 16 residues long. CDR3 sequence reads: CASSRDRGAIGETQYF. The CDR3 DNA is TGTGCCAGCAGTCGGGACAGGGGAGCCATTGGGGAGACCCAGTACTTC.

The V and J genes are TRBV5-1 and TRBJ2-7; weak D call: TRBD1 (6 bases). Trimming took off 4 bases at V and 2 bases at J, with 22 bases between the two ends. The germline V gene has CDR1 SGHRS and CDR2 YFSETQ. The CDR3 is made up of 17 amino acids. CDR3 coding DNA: TGCGCCAGCAGCCGAGCCCCACAGGGCGACCCGACCTACGAGCAGTACTTC. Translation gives CASSRAPQGDPTYEQYF.

DNA for the CDR3: TGTGCCAGCATGGAGGGAAAACTGTTTTTT. Translating gives CASMEGKLFF. J is TRBJ1-4 and V is TRBV12-3 or TRBV12-4; D ambiguous. V lost 7 bases and J lost 10, with 7 bases in between. This CDR3 comprises 10 residues.

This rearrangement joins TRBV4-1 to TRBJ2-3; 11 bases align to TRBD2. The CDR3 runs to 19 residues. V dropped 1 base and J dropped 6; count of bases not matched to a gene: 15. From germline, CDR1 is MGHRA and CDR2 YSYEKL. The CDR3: CASSQVGRGPTSGVDTQYF. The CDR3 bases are TGCGCCAGCAGCCAAGTTGGGAGAGGGCCGACTAGCGGGGTGGATACGCAGTATTTT.

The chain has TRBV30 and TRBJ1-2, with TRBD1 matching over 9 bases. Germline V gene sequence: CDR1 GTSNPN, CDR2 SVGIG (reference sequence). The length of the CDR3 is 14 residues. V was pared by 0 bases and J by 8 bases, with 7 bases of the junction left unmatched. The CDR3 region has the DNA TGTGCCTGGAGTGTAAGCGGACAGGGGAGAGGCTACACCTTC. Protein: CAWSVSGQGRGYTF.

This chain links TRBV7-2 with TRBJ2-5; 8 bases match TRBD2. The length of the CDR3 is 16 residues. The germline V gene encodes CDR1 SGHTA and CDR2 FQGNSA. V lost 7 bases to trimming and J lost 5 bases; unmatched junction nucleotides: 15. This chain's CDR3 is CASTFRTAGGEETQYF. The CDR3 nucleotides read TGTGCCAGCACCTTTCGGACGGCCGGGGGGGAGGAGACCCAGTACTTC.

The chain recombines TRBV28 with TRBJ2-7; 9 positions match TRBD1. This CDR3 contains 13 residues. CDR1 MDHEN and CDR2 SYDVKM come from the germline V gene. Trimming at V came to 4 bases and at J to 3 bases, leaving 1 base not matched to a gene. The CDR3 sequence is CASSWTGVYEQYF. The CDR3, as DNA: TGTGCCAGCAGTTGGACAGGGGTCTACGAGCAGTACTTC.

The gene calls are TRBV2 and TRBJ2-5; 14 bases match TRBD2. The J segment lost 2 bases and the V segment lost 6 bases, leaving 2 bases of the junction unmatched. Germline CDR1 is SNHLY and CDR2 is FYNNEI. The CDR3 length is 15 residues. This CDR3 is CASRGTSGRQETQYF. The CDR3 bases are TGTGCCAGCAGAGGGACTAGCGGGAGACAAGAGACCCAGTACTTC.

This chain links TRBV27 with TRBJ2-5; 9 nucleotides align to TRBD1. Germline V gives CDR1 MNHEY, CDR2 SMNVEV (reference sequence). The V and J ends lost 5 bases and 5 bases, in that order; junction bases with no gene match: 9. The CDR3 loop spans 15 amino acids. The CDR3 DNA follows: TGTGCCAGCAGTATGGGTTGGACAGGGGCGGAGACCCAGTACTTC. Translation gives CASSMGWTGAETQYF.

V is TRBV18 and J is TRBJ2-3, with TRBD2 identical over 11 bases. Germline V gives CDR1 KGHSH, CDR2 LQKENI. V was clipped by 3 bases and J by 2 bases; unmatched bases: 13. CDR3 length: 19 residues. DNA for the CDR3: TGTGCCAGCTCACCGAAACTAGCGGGGGCCAATCCTTACACAGATACGCAGTATTTT. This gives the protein CASSPKLAGANPYTDTQYF.

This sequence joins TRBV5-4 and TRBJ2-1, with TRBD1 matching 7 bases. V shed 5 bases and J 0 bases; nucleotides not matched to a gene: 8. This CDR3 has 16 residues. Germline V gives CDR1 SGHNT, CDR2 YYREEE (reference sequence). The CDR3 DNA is TGTGCCAGCAGTACAGGGGCGACGAGCTCCTACAATGAGCAGTTCTTC. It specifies CASSTGATSSYNEQFF.